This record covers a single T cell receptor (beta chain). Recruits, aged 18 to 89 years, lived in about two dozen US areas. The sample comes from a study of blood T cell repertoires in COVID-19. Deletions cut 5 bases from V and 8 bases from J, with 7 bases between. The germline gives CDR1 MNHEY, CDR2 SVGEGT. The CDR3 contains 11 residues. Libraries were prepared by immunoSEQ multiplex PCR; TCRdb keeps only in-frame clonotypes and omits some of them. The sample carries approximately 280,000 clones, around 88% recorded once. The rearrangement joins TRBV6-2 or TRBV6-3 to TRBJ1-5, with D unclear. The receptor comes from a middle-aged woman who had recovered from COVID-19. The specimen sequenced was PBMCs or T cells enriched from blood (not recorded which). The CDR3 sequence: CASSTGEPQHF. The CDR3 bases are TGTGCCAGCAGTACCGGAGAGCCCCAGCATTTT.